This TCR beta chain was retrieved from a study of blood T cell repertoires in COVID-19 (dated by TCRdb to about 2020). Looking at the study overall: Collaborator samples came from the United States, Italy and Spain and covered acute and convalescent phases of COVID-19. The prospective study material was composed of cDNA or gDNA derived from T cells, B-cell-depleted T cells, or PBMCs. The dataset comprised deeply sampled blood TCRbeta repertoires from subjects exposed to, actively infected with, or recovered from COVID-19. The repertoires were released in a freely available public database intended as a resource for research on the immune response to SARS-CoV-2. The samples were drawn from two sources: the first 160 participants of the ongoing ImmuneRACE study, and 950 to 1,500 subjects contributed by 6 global collaborators. Sample metadata almost always included a de-identified subject ID, COVID-19 status, age in years and sex. Where HLA class I and class II types were available, the types were taken from metadata supplied by the sample provider, not from assay-based typing. General study outcomes and caveats: Clinical and demographic metadata were provided uncurated, with the amount varying by source and participant.

Of note for this clone: The specificity of this receptor is unknown. No much larger clonotype is one base removed from it; base qualities were not supplied.

Collaborating institutions collected whole blood in K2EDTA tubes following their own protocols. Collaborator samples were shipped for TCRbeta analysis as frozen whole blood, isolated PBMCs, or DNA extracted from either sample type. TCRbeta CDR3 regions were amplified from genomic DNA using the immunoSEQ Assay, a bias-controlled multiplex PCR. The authors processed their data as follows. Within the assay, amplification of reference gene primers was used to estimate how many nucleated cells each sample contained. To quantify the absolute abundance of each unique TCRbeta CDR3 rearrangement, sequence reads were collapsed and filtered. For each sample, productive Simpson clonality was calculated by taking the square root of Simpson's diversity index across productive rearrangements. This is the immuneACCESS table as TCRdb keeps it, with only in-frame sequences that have V and J called. A part of the clones is gone; compared with another copy, unresolved V genes explain less than half, and the rest is unexplained. The V and J calls and clone size come from that table; D and trimming were worked out from the DNA. For this sample there are 60,000 to 75,000 clones; 87% appear just once. The ten biggest clones cover around 5% of the sample.

From its cysteine to its phenylalanine, the CDR3 spans 14 amino acids. The sequence is cut down to CDR3 DNA, 42 bases in frame from base 1. V is cut back by 5 bases and J by 4 bases, with 5 bases in the junction unmatched. As encoded in the germline V gene (reference sequence), CDR1 is MNHNY while CDR2 is SVGAGI. The clonotype originates from a man in his fifties or sixties with active COVID-19. Sequencing input: peripheral blood. The V and J segments used are TRBV6-6 and TRBJ1-1; 9 junctional bases match TRBD1. The DNA is as follows: TGTGCCAGCAGTCAGACAGGGGGTGGCACTGAAGCTTTCTTT. Its amino acids are CASSQTGGGTEAFF.